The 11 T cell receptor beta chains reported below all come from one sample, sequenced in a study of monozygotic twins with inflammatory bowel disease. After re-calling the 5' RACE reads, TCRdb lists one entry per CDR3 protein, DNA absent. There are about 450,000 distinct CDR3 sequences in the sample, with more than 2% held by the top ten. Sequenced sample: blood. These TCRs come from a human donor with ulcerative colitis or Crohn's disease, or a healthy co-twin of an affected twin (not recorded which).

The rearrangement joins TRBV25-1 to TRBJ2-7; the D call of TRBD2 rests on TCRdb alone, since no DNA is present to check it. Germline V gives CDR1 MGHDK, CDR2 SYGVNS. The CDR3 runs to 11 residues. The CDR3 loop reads CASRRGLEQYF.

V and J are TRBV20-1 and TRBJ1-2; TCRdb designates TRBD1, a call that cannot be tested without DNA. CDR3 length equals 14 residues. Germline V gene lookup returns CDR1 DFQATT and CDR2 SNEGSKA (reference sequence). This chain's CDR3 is CSAREDSGKGGYTF.

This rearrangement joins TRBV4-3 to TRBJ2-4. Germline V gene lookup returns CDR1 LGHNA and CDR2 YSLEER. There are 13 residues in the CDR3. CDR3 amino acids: CASSQDSENIQYF.

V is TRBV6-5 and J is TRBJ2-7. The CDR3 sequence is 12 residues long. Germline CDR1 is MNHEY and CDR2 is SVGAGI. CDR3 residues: CASSLDHYEQYF.

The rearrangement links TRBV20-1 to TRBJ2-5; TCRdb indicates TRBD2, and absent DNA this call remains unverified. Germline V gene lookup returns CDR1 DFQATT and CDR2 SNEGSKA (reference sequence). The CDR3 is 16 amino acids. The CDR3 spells CSAQSRTSGRQETQYF.

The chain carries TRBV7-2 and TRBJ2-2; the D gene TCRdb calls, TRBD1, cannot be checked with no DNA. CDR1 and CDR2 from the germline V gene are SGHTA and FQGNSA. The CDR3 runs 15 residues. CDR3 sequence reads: CASSLQGYDTGELFF.

The CDR3 reads CASSGSWGSRETQYF. The chain links TRBV28 to TRBJ2-5; there is no DNA to check the TCRdb D call of TRBD1. There are 15 residues in the CDR3. Germline-derived CDR1 and CDR2 are MDHEN and SYDVKM.

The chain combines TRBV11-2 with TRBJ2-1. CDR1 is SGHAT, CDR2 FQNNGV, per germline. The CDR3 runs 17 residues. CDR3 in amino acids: CASSLRGVPSSYNEQFF.

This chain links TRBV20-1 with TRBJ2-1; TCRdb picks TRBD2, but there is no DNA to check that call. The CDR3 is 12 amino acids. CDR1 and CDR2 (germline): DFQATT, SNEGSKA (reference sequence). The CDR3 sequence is CSARGGLPEQFF.

The CDR3 loop is CASSQDWRESNEQYF. The rearrangement links TRBV3-1 to TRBJ2-7; TCRdb names TRBD2, which stays unverified in the absence of DNA. CDR3 length: 15 residues. Germline-derived CDR1 and CDR2 are LGHDT and YNNKEL (reference sequence).

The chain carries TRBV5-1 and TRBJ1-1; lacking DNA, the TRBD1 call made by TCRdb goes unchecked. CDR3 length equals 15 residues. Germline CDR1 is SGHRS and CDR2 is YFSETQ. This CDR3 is CASSLYFQGNTEAFF.